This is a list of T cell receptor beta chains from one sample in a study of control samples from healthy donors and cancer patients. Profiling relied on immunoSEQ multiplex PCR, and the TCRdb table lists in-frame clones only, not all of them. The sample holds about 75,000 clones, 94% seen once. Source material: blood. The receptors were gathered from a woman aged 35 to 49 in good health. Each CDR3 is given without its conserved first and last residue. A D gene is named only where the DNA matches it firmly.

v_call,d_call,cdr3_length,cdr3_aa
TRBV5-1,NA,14,ASSLGIFSNTGELF
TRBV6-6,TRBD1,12,ASRGQGAITEAF
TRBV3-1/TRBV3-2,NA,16,ASSQGEWRGPMEETQY
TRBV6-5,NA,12,ASSYFAGNQPQH
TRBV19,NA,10,ASVDRRNEQF
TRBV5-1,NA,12,ASSRTVGDTEAF
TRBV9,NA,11,ASSDAGNQPQH
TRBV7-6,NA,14,ASSLAPRGDSDEQY
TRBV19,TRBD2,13,ASSTLAGGPREQY
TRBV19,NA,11,ASSTYGNYEQY
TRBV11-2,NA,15,ASSLSGSGPGRETQY
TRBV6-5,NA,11,ASSYSIGYEQY
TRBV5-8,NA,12,ASSRTSTNEKLF
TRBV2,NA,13,ASRRGDGPREKLF